What follows are 5 T cell receptor beta chains derived from one specimen sequenced in a study of cytomegalovirus exposure and HLA in healthy donors (dated 2017 in TCRdb). Receptor amplification or capture employed the immunoSEQ multiplex PCR assay. The multiplex PCR relied on a mix of 60 forward primers for TCR Vbeta segments and 13 reverse primers for TCR Jbeta segments. The clones in this table, taken by TCRdb from immuneACCESS, are in-frame only. Not every clone is retained; where verified, under half of the shortfall comes from an unresolved V gene, and the cause of the rest is unknown. The sample table contains approximately 160,000 clones; only one count was recorded for around 72% of them. The top ten clonotypes cover approximately 1.3% of the sample. Material for sequencing was PBMCs. These receptors were obtained from a man aged 18 to 35 in good health and CMV-seronegative.

The rearrangement links TRBV7-9 to TRBJ2-3; 10 bases line up with TRBD2. This CDR3 is 16 amino acids long. CDR1 and CDR2 from the germline V gene are SEHNR and FQNEAQ (reference sequence). Trimming removed 3 bases from V and 3 bases from J; junction bases left unmatched: 6. The CDR3 protein is CASSLVLAGATDTQYF. Here the CDR3 DNA reads TGTGCCAGCAGCTTGGTCCTAGCGGGAGCGACAGATACGCAGTATTTT.

This chain joins TRBV10-2 and TRBJ1-1; D perhaps matches TRBD1 (6 bases). The germline gives CDR1 WSHSY, CDR2 SAAADI. This CDR3 is built from 14 residues. V was clipped by 5 bases and J by 3 bases, with 13 bases between them. CDR3 sequence reads: CASSSRGGYTEAFF. The CDR3 nucleotides are TGCGCCAGCAGTTCGCGGGGGGGCTACACTGAAGCTTTCTTT.

The rearrangement links TRBV11-2 to TRBJ1-3, with 11 nucleotides matching TRBD1. The V gene's germline CDR1 is SGHAT and CDR2 FQNNGV. This CDR3 has 17 residues. After removal of 1 base from V and 2 bases from J, the junction contained 4 bases not matched to a gene. CDR3 region: CASSLGTGGPAGNTIYF. CDR3 nucleotide sequence: TGTGCCAGCAGCTTAGGGACAGGGGGCCCAGCTGGAAACACCATATATTTT.

The chain joins TRBV5-6 to TRBJ1-1, with TRBD1 matching 8 bases. The CDR3 length is 14 residues. Germline V gene sequence: CDR1 SGHDT, CDR2 YYEEEE. Losses at the gene ends were 4 bases for V and 3 bases for J; bases not matched to a gene: 5. The CDR3 nucleotides read TGTGCCAGCAGCATGCAGGACAGGGACACTGAAGCTTTCTTT. Translation gives CASSMQDRDTEAFF.

V gene TRBV4-1 combines with J gene TRBJ2-5, with 12 nucleotides matching TRBD2. The CDR3 covers 17 residues. Trimming cost V 3 bases and J 5 bases; bases outside gene matches: 10. Germline loops: CDR1 MGHRA, CDR2 YSYEKL. The DNA for the CDR3 is TGCGCCAGCAGCCAGGGGGGACTAGCGGGTCCCTTGGAGACCCAGTACTTC. Translation gives CASSQGGLAGPLETQYF.